This record looks at one T cell receptor beta chain sequence and its context. Its specificity is not known. Germline V CDR1 and CDR2: SEHNR, FQNEAQ (reference sequence). CDR3 length: 16 residues. V lost 1 base and J lost 4, with 16 bases in between. Researchers took RNA transcripts and amplified the TCR beta CDR3 regions from them. HTBI primers were the set used in a first-round RT-PCR of the TCR CDR3. One entry per CDR3 protein, called by TCRdb with MiXCR from the multiplex PCR reads. This sample has hundreds of thousands of distinct CDR3 sequences; approximately 40% occur once, and the top ten carry over 8%. This sample stems from a study of T cells in Graves' hyperthyroidism and ophthalmopathy. Study-wide results and limits: Classification by a 13 V-J model distinguished ophthalmopathy from stable hyperthyroidism.

V gene TRBV7-9 combines with J gene TRBJ2-5; the D is unclear. This sequence was found in a man aged 18 to 30 with Graves' hyperthyroidism. Material: blood. The CDR3 reads CASSLEAPIALETQYF. In DNA, the CDR3 is TGTGCCAGCAGCTTAGAGGCGCCCATTGCGTTAGAGACCCAGTACTTC.